The 22 T cell receptor beta chains given below trace back to one sample, sequenced in a study of blood T cell repertoires in COVID-19 (TCRdb year 2020). The library was produced with the immunoSEQ multiplex PCR assay. The table comes from immuneACCESS by way of TCRdb, which keeps in-frame sequences with V and J called. Part of the clones is missing from these tables; in studies checked, under half for an unresolved V gene and the rest for unknown reasons. This sample gives more than 250,000 clones in total; about nine tenths of them show up just once. The top ten hold 1% of the sample. Sequencing was done on a sample of peripheral blood. These receptors were obtained from a man aged 50-60 years with active or convalescent COVID-19.

This chain joins TRBV2 and TRBJ2-1; 11 bases align to TRBD2. Trimming cost V 2 bases and J 7 bases; bases outside gene matches: 19. The germline V gene has CDR1 SNHLY and CDR2 FYNNEI. The CDR3 is 20 amino acids. As DNA, the CDR3 is TGTGCCAGCAGTGAAATGTGGGCTCGGGGTAGCGGGAGGGCCGATAATGAGCAGTTCTTC. It encodes CASSEMWARGSGRADNEQFF.

The V call is TRBV7-3, the J call TRBJ2-6; 12 nucleotides align to TRBD1. V was clipped by 3 bases and J by 2 bases; unmatched bases: 5. There are 18 residues in the CDR3. The germline CDR1 and CDR2 sequences are SGHTA and FQGTGA. The DNA for the CDR3 is TGTGCCAGCAGCTTCTCCGGGACAGGGGGCGCTGGGGCCAACGTCCTGACTTTC. It specifies CASSFSGTGGAGANVLTF.

The chain recombines TRBV30 with TRBJ1-1; D possibly corresponds to TRBD1 (6 bases). V shed 5 bases and J shed 3 bases, with 10 bases lying between them. Germline CDR1 reads GTSNPN; CDR2 reads SVGIG (reference sequence). The length of the CDR3 is 12 residues. The DNA of the CDR3 is TGTGCCTGGTACAGGGTTGACACTGAAGCTTTCTTT. Translation: CAWYRVDTEAFF.

The rearrangement links TRBV10-3 to TRBJ1-5; TRBD1 agrees at 11 bases. The V gene's germline CDR1 is ENHRY and CDR2 SYGVKD. The V gene end was trimmed by 2 bases and the J gene end by 4 bases; junction bases not matched to a gene: 4. The CDR3 totals 16 residues. CDR3 amino acids: CAISERGQGENQPQHF. In DNA form, the CDR3 reads TGTGCCATCAGTGAGCGGGGACAGGGGGAGAATCAGCCCCAGCATTTT.

The sample holds a few counts of this clone. Distinct nucleotide sequences in the sample also encode this CDR3. The rearrangement links TRBV19 to TRBJ2-7; D is possibly TRBD2 (6 bases). There are 14 residues in the CDR3. Trimming shortened V by 1 base and J by 2 bases, and 9 bases separated the two germline ends. Germline-derived CDR1 and CDR2 are LNHDA and SQIVND (reference sequence). The CDR3 DNA follows: TGTGCCAGTAGTATAGGTGCGGGGACCTACGAGCAGTACTTC. It codes for CASSIGAGTYEQYF.

The genes are TRBV1 and TRBJ1-4; the D call of TRBD1 is as the table states it, not checked on the DNA. TRBV1 is noted as a pseudogene. The CDR3 has 14 amino acids. The CDR3, as DNA: TGCACCTGGGGACAGGCTACAACTAATGAAAAACTGTTTTTT. It codes for CTWGQATTNEKLFF.

V usage is TRBV24-1 and J usage is TRBJ1-4; D is possibly TRBD1 (6 bases). V was shortened by 3 bases and J by 7 bases, with 14 bases between the two germline ends. Germline V gene sequence: CDR1 KGHDR, CDR2 SFDVKD. This CDR3 has 15 amino acids. In DNA form, the CDR3 reads TGTGCCACCAGTGATGCGGCGGGGGCCGGTGAAAAACTGTTTTTT. Translation gives CATSDAAGAGEKLFF.

The chain is built from TRBV6-5 and TRBJ1-4; TRBD1 is a possible D gene (6 bases). V lost 7 bases and J lost 10, with 22 bases in between. The CDR3 consists of 15 residues. Germline V gene lookup returns CDR1 MNHEY and CDR2 SVGAGI. The CDR3 region has the DNA TGTGCCAGCAAACCCTCGGGGGGCGTAGGTGTAAAACTGTTTTTT. Its protein product is CASKPSGGVGVKLFF.

The rearrangement joins TRBV4-2 to TRBJ1-4; 7 bases line up with TRBD1. With 2 bases clipped from V and 3 bases from J, the junction kept 3 bases outside the gene matches. The CDR3 length is 15 residues. Per the germline V gene, CDR1 is LGHNA and CDR2 is YNFKEQ. The CDR3 DNA reads as TGTGCCAGCAGCCAAACCGGGACAGCTAATGAAAAACTGTTTTTT. As protein: CASSQTGTANEKLFF.

This clone appeared once. The genes are TRBV7-2 and TRBJ1-4, with D maybe TRBD1 (5 bases). In germline, CDR1 is SGHTA, CDR2 FQGNSA. Trimming shortened V by 5 bases and J by 4 bases, and 17 bases separated the two germline ends. CDR3 length equals 16 residues. The CDR3 reads CASSPRGVPYNEKLFF. In DNA, the CDR3 is TGTGCCAGCAGCCCCCGGGGGGTCCCATATAATGAAAAACTGTTTTTT.

The chain has TRBV28 and TRBJ2-7; 9 bases match TRBD1. The CDR3 extends over 13 amino acids. J was trimmed by 6 bases and V by 8 bases; bases with no gene match: 8. The germline V gene encodes CDR1 MDHEN and CDR2 SYDVKM. The CDR3 DNA sequence: TGTGCCAGCCACAGGGGGCAGCTGGGCGAGCAGTACTTC. Protein: CASHRGQLGEQYF.

V and J are TRBV18 and TRBJ1-5, with D perhaps TRBD1 (6 bases). The V end was cut by 3 bases, the J end by 4 bases, with 10 bases between. The CDR3 loop spans 14 amino acids. Germline CDR1 reads KGHSH; CDR2 reads LQKENI. In DNA form, the CDR3 reads TGTGCCAGCTCACCCACCCAGGGGAATCAGCCCCAGCATTTT. Encoded protein: CASSPTQGNQPQHF.

This rearrangement joins TRBV19 to TRBJ2-1, with 14 nucleotides matching TRBD2. The CDR3 totals 17 residues. V lost 4 bases and J lost 5; bases outside the gene matches: 7. Germline V gene lookup returns CDR1 LNHDA and CDR2 SQIVND (reference sequence). The CDR3 coding sequence is TGTGCCAGTAGTAGTATACCGGGACTAGCGGGGGACAATGAGCAGTTCTTC. Protein product: CASSSIPGLAGDNEQFF.

The chain's CDR3 is CARSVTSGRGTGELFF. The CDR3 coding sequence is TGTGCCAGAAGCGTGACTAGCGGGAGAGGTACCGGGGAGCTGTTTTTT. V is TRBV7-5 and J is TRBJ2-2; no check of the table's D call, TRBD2, against the DNA was made. TRBV7-5 counts as a pseudogene. CDR3 length: 16 amino acids.

This chain joins TRBV4-2 and TRBJ2-7, with 16 bases identical to TRBD2. Trimming at V came to 0 bases and at J to 2 bases, leaving 7 bases not matched to a gene. The CDR3 loop spans 19 amino acids. Germline CDR1 LGHNA, CDR2 YNFKEQ. The CDR3 nucleotides read TGTGCCAGCAGCCAAGAGGGACTAGCGGGAGGGAGGAAGACCTACGAGCAGTACTTC. Residues: CASSQEGLAGGRKTYEQYF.

This sequence joins TRBV12-3 or TRBV12-4 and TRBJ2-5; the D gene is possibly TRBD1 (6 bases). Trimming cost V 7 bases and J 1 base, with 10 bases left between them. The CDR3 spans 13 residues. CDR3 region: CASIRDTQETQYF. The DNA for the CDR3 is TGTGCCAGCATCCGGGACACCCAAGAGACCCAGTACTTC.

The chain carries TRBV30 and TRBJ2-7, with D perhaps matching TRBD1 (5 bases). This CDR3 spans 11 amino acids. With 4 bases removed from V and 6 bases from J, the gap between germline ends came to 10 bases. Germline-derived CDR1 and CDR2 are GTSNPN and SVGIG (reference sequence). The CDR3 DNA reads TGTGCCTGGATCCGGCAGGGCGAGCAGTACTTC. Protein product: CAWIRQGEQYF. The variable domain in full, with the rest retrieved from reference TRBV30 and TRBJ2-7, is SQTIHQWPATLVQPVGSPLSLECTVEGTSNPNLYWYRQAAGRGLQLLFYSVGIGQISSEVPQNLSASRPQDRQFILSSKKLLLSDSGFYLCAWIRQGEQYFGPGTRLTVT.

This clone was counted once. The chain combines TRBV24-1 with TRBJ1-5, with unresolved D. V was trimmed by 3 bases and J by 2 bases, leaving 13 bases between them. The CDR3 runs 16 residues. Germline V lookup: CDR1 KGHDR, CDR2 SFDVKD. CDR3 coding DNA: TGTGCCACCAGTGATCCGGGTTTGGGTGGCAATCAGCCCCAGCATTTT. Its translation is CATSDPGLGGNQPQHF.

This clone showed up just a few times. This chain connects TRBV3-1 (or the pseudogene TRBV3-2) to TRBJ2-7, with a tentative D call TRBD2 (7 bases). This CDR3 is built from 13 residues. Trimming shortened V by 6 bases and J by 3 bases, and 12 bases separated the two germline ends. The germline CDR1 and CDR2 sequences are LGHDT and YNNKEL (reference sequence). DNA of the CDR3: TGTGCCAGCAGGGGGGGGACACTCTACGAGCAGTACTTC. It translates to CASRGGTLYEQYF.

The chain links TRBV7-9 to TRBJ1-1, with no clear D. The V and J ends lost 3 bases and 0 bases respectively, with 5 bases between them. Germline V gene data show CDR1 as SEHNR and CDR2 as FQNEAQ (reference sequence). The CDR3 runs to 13 residues. The DNA of the CDR3 is TGTGCCAGCAGCTTCGGTCTGAACACTGAAGCTTTCTTT. Translating gives CASSFGLNTEAFF.

V and J are TRBV2 and TRBJ1-1; TRBD1 matches 9 bases. The V and J ends lost 4 bases and 4 bases, in that order; junction bases with no gene match: 4. The germline CDR1 and CDR2 sequences are SNHLY and FYNNEI. This CDR3 is 14 amino acids long. For the CDR3, the DNA is TGTGCCAGCAGTGGGGAGACAGGGGGCACTGAAGCTTTCTTT. Amino acids: CASSGETGGTEAFF.

A remark on this clone: Other DNA variants within this sample encode the same CDR3. This chain links TRBV18 with TRBJ1-1; TRBD1 agrees at 7 bases. The CDR3 sequence is 13 residues long. Unmatched junction bases numbered 3, after V lost 3 bases and J lost 5 bases. Germline V lookup: CDR1 KGHSH, CDR2 LQKENI. DNA of the CDR3: TGTGCCAGCTCACCGTCAGGGGGAACTGAAGCTTTCTTT. This codes for CASSPSGGTEAFF.